The 5 T cell receptor beta chains below were found in one sample sequenced in a study of blood T cell repertoires in COVID-19. Libraries were prepared by immunoSEQ multiplex PCR; TCRdb keeps only in-frame clonotypes and omits some of them. The table has 85,000 to 110,000 clones, 84% seen once. The source material was peripheral blood. These receptors were obtained from a human donor in a cohort sampled during active or convalescent COVID-19.

This clone was seen a single time. This chain joins TRBV6-4 and TRBJ1-1; D is ambiguous. The CDR3 extends over 13 amino acids. Germline-derived CDR1 and CDR2 are MRHNA and SNTAGT. V was pared by 6 bases and J by 4 bases, with 12 bases between. CDR3 DNA: TGTGCCAGCAGCCAGAGGGCGGGCACTGAAGCTTTCTTT. This translates into CASSQRAGTEAFF.

The gene calls are TRBV5-6 and TRBJ1-2; TRBD1 matches at 7 bases. Germline V gives CDR1 SGHDT, CDR2 YYEEEE. This CDR3 has 13 residues. V trimming: 5 bases; J trimming: 4 bases; junction bases outside the gene matches: 5. CDR3 sequence (DNA): TGTGCCAGCAGACCTGACAGGGTCTATGGCTACACCTTC. It codes for CASRPDRVYGYTF.

The chain couples TRBV2 to TRBJ2-5; TRBD1 matches 9 bases. Germline V lookup: CDR1 SNHLY, CDR2 FYNNEI. The CDR3 is made up of 14 amino acids. The junction had 5 bases not matched to a gene; V was cut back by 5 bases and J by 4 bases. CDR3 sequence reads: CASSSLQGAETQYF. In DNA form, the CDR3 reads TGTGCCAGCAGTTCCCTACAGGGGGCAGAGACCCAGTACTTC.

This clone has only a few counts. CDR3 amino acids: CASSLGAQPGGGYTF. CDR3 nucleotides: TGCGCCAGCAGCTTGGGGGCGCAGCCGGGAGGTGGCTACACCTTC. The chain links TRBV5-1 to TRBJ1-2; no reliable D call. The CDR3 has 15 residues. In germline, CDR1 is SGHRS, CDR2 YFSETQ. The V and J ends lost 0 bases and 7 bases respectively, with 16 bases between them.

The chain uses TRBV5-1 and TRBJ1-1; unclear D gene. CDR3 length: 16 amino acids. The V end lost 3 bases, the J end lost 1 base, and 16 bases lay between the germline ends. Germline V CDR1 and CDR2: SGHRS, YFSETQ. The CDR3 reads CASSSGRRAANTEAFF. In DNA form, the CDR3 reads TGCGCCAGCAGCTCCGGCCGGAGGGCTGCGAACACTGAAGCTTTCTTT.